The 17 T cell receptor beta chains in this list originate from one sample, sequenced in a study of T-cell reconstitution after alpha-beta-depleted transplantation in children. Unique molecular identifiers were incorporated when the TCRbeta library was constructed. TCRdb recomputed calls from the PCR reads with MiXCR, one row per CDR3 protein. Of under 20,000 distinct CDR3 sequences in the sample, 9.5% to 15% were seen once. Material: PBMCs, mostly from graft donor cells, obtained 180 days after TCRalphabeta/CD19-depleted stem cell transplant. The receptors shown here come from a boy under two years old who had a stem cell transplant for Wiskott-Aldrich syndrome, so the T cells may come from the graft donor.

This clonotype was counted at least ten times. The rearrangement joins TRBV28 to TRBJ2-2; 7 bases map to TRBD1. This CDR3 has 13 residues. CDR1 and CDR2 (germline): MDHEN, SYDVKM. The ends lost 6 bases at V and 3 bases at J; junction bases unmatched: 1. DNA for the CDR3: TGTGCCAGCAGGGGACAGCACACCGGGGAGCTGTTTTTT. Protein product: CASRGQHTGELFF.

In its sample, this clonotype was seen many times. CDR3 residues: CASSLAGQGSYEQYF. CDR3 bases: TGTGCCAGCAGCTTGGCTGGACAGGGGTCCTACGAGCAGTACTTC. This chain links TRBV5-5 with TRBJ2-7, with 9 bases aligning to TRBD1. Germline trimming cut 0 bases from V and 1 base from J; bases unmatched to any gene: 2. The CDR3 spans 15 residues. CDR1 SGHKS and CDR2 YYEKEE come from the germline V gene (reference sequence).

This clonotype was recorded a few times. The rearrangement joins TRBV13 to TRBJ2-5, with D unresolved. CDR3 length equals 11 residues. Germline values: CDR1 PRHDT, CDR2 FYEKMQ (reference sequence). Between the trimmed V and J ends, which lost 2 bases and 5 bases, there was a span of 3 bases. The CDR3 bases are TGTGCCAGCAGCTTATCCGAGACCCAGTACTTC. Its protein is CASSLSETQYF.

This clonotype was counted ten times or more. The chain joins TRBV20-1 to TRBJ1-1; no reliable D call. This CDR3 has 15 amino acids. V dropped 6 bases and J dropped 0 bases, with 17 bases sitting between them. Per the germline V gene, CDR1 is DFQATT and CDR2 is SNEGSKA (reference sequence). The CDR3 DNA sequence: TGCAGTGCCACCCACGAAACTCCAATGAACACTGAAGCTTTCTTT. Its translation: CSATHETPMNTEAFF.

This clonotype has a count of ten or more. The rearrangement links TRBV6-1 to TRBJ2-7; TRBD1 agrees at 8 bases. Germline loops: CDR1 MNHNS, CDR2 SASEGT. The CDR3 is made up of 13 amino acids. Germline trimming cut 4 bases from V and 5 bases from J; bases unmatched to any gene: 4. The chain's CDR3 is CASSVRGLDEQYF. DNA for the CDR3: TGTGCCAGCAGTGTCAGGGGGCTAGACGAGCAGTACTTC.

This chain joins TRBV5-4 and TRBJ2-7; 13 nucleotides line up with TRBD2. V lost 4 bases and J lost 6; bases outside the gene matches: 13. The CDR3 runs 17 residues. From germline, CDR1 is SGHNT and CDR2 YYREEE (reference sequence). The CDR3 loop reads CASSARLLAGGPVEQYF. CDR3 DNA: TGTGCCAGCAGCGCACGACTACTAGCGGGAGGGCCTGTCGAGCAGTACTTC.

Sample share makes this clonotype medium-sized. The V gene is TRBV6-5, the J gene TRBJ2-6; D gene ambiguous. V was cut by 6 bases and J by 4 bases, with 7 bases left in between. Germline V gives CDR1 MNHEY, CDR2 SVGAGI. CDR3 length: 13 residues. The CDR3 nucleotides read TGTGCCAGCAGCCCGATGGGGGCCAACGTCCTGACTTTC. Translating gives CASSPMGANVLTF.

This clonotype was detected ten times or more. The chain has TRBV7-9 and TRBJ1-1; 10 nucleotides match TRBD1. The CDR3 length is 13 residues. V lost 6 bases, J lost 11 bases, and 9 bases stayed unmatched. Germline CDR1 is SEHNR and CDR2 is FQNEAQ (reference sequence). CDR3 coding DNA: TGTGCCAGCAGTTCTTCCGGGACAGGGGTTGCTTTCTTT. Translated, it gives CASSSSGTGVAFF.

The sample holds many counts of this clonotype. The CDR3 reads CASSRTFGTEAFF. For the CDR3, the DNA is TGTGCCAGCAGCCGGACATTTGGGACTGAAGCTTTCTTT. The gene calls are TRBV7-9 and TRBJ1-1; weak D call: TRBD1 (5 bases). The CDR3 consists of 13 residues. Germline loops: CDR1 SEHNR, CDR2 FQNEAQ (reference sequence). V dropped 5 bases and J dropped 5 bases, with 12 bases sitting between them.

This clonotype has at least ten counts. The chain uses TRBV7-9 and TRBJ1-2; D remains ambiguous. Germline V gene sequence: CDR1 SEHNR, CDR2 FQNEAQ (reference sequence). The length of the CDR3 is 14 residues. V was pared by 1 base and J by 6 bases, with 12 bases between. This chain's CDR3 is CASSLDPVVDGYTF. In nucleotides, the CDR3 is TGTGCCAGCAGCTTAGACCCGGTGGTAGATGGCTACACCTTC.

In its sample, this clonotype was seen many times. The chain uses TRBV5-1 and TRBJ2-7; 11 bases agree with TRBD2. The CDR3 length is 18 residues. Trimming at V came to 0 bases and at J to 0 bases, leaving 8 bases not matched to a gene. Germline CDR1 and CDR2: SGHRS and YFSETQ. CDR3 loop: CASSLASGGRLISYEQYF. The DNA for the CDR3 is TGCGCCAGCAGCTTGGCTAGCGGGGGGCGGTTGATCTCCTACGAGCAGTACTTC.

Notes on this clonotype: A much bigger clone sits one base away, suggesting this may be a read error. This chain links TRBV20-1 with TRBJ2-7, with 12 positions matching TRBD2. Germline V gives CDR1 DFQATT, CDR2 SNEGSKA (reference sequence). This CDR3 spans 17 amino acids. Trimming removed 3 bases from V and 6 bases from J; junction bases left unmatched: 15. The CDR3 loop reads CSASRLAGGPIQSEQYF. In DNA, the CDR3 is TGCAGTGCTAGCAGGCTAGCGGGAGGGCCAATTCAATCCGAGCAGTACTTC.

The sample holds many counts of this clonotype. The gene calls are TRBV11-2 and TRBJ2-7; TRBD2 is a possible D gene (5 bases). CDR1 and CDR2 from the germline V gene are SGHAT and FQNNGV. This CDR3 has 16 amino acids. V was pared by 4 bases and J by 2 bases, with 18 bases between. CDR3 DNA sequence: TGTGCCAGCAGCTACACCCTGGTCGGGGTACCCTACGAGCAGTACTTC. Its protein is CASSYTLVGVPYEQYF.

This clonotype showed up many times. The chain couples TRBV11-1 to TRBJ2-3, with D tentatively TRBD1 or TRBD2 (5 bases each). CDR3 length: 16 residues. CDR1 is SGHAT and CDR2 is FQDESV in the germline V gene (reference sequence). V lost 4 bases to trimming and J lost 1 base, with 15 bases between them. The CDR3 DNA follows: TGTGCCAGCAGCTCCCGGGGCCGACTTCGCACAGATACGCAGTATTTT. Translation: CASSSRGRLRTDTQYF.

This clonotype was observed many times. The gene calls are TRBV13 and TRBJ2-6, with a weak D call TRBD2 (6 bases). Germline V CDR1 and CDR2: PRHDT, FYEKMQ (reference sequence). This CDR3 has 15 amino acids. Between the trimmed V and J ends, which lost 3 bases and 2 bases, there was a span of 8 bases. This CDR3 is CASSFGGAGANVLTF. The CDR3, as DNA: TGTGCCAGCAGCTTCGGGGGTGCTGGGGCCAACGTCCTGACTTTC. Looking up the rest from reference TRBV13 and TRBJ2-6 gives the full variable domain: AAGVIQSPRHLIKEKRETATLKCYPIPRHDTVYWYQQGPGQDPQFLISFYEKMQSDKGSIPDRFSAQQFSDYHSELNMSSLELGDSALYFCASSFGGAGANVLTFGAGSRLTVL.

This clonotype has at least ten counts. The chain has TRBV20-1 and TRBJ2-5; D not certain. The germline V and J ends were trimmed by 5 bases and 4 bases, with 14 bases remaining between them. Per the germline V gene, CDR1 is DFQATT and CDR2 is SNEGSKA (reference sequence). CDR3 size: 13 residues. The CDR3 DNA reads TGCAGTGCTTCTGACACATTCCCAGAGACCCAGTACTTC. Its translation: CSASDTFPETQYF.

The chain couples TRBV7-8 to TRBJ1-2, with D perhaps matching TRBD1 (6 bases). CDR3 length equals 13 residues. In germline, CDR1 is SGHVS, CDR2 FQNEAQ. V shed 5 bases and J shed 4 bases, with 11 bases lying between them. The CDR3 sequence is CASSPRGPYGYTF. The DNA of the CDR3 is TGTGCCAGCAGCCCCAGGGGCCCCTATGGCTACACCTTC.